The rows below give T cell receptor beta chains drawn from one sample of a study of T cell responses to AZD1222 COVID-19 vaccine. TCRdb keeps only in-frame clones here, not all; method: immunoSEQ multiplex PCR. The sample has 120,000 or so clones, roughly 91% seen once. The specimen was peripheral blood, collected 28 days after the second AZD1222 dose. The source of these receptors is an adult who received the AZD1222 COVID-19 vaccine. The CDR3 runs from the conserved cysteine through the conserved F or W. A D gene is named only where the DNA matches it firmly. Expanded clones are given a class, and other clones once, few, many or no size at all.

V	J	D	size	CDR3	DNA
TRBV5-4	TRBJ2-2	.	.	CASSLGTGGRTGELFF	TGTGCCAGCAGCTTGGGGACGGGGGGCCGCACCGGGGAGCTGTTTTTT
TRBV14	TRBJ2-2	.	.	CASSPLRIGELFF	TGTGCCAGCAGCCCTCTTAGGATCGGGGAGCTGTTTTTT
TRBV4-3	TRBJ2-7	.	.	CASSQDRYPAVKHEQYF	TGCGCCAGCAGCCAAGATAGGTACCCAGCGGTCAAACACGAGCAGTACTTC
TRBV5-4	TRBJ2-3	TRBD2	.	CASSLVAGGTDTQYF	TGTGCCAGCAGCTTGGTTGCGGGAGGCACAGATACGCAGTATTTT
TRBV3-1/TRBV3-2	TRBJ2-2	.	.	CASLLAVELFF	TGTGCCAGCCTACTAGCTGTGGAGCTGTTTTTT
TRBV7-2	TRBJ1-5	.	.	CASSLDRAQPQHF	TGTGCCAGCAGCTTAGACAGGGCCCAGCCCCAGCATTTT
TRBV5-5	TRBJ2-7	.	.	CASSPPGRAFYEQYF	TGTGCCAGCAGCCCGCCGGGACGTGCCTTCTACGAGCAGTACTTC
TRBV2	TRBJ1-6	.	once	CAWGEGRNSPLHF	TGTGCCTGGGGGGAGGGGCGCAATTCACCCCTCCACTTT
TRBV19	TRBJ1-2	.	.	CASVPGRQKGYTF	TGTGCCAGTGTTCCGGGACGGCAGAAAGGCTACACCTTC
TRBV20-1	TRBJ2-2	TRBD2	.	CSASFTSGRALDTGELFF	TGCAGTGCTAGTTTCACTAGCGGGAGGGCCCTCGACACCGGGGAGCTGTTTTTT
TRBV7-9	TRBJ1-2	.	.	CASSLKGDRYGYTF	TGTGCCAGCAGCTTAAAAGGGGACCGCTATGGCTACACCTTC
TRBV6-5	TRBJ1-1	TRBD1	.	CASSSRQGAEAFF	TGTGCCAGCAGTTCTCGACAGGGGGCTGAAGCTTTCTTT
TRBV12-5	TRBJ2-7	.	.	CASGHPSVGPSYEQYF	TGTGCTAGTGGTCACCCCTCGGTAGGGCCGTCCTACGAGCAGTACTTC
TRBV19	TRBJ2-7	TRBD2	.	CASSIVGTTYEQYF	TGTGCCAGTAGTATAGTCGGGACTACCTACGAGCAGTACTTC
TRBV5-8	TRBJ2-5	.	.	CASSRGRDSLQETQYF	TGTGCCAGCAGCAGGGGACGGGACTCCCTACAAGAGACCCAGTACTTC
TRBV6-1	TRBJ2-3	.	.	CASSEALPGLSTDTQYF	TGTGCCAGCAGTGAAGCGCTGCCGGGACTCAGCACAGATACGCAGTATTTT